Sequencing of this T cell receptor beta chain was carried out in a study of CD8 T cells in Susac syndrome. The CDR3 totals 13 residues. Germline trimming cut 7 bases from V and 9 bases from J; bases unmatched to any gene: 8. The multiple sclerosis controls, all treatment-naive patients, had relapsing-remitting disease that was stable or active. Random hexamers primed reverse transcription of about 0.5 to 1 ug RNA. A multiplex approach, immunoSEQ multiplex PCR, amplified TCR beta CDR3 across 54 Vbeta and 13 Jbeta. TCRdb fed the immunoSEQ multiplex PCR reads into MiXCR, producing one record per CDR3 protein. The sample lists around 150,000 distinct CDR3 sequences; roughly 95% were seen once.

This receptor was taken from a human donor with multiple sclerosis. The sample taken for sequencing was CD4+ T cells from PBMCs. V gene TRBV12-3 or TRBV12-4 combines with J gene TRBJ2-4; TRBD2 aligns across 8 bases. The CDR3 DNA follows: TGTGCCAGCACCCCCCTTCGGGAGGGCATTCAGTACTTC. Protein: CASTPLREGIQYF.